This T cell receptor (beta chain) was profiled in a study of blood T cell repertoires in COVID-19. Study overall: In each case, the material was cDNA or gDNA derived from T cells, B-cell-depleted T cells, or PBMCs.

CDR1 and CDR2 (germline): LGHDT, YNNKEL (reference sequence). There are 14 residues in the CDR3. V was pared by 2 bases and J by 8 bases, with 7 bases of the junction left unmatched. Method: immunoSEQ multiplex PCR; TCRdb's copy keeps in-frame clones and lacks some. The sample contains some 220,000 clones, around 82% of which appear only once. The sequence derives from an older woman with acute or convalescent COVID-19. The chain is built from TRBV3-1 (or the pseudogene TRBV3-2) and TRBJ1-2, with 8 bases aligning to TRBD1. What was sequenced was peripheral blood. The CDR3 sequence is CASSQQGAGRGYTF. In DNA, the CDR3 is TGTGCCAGCAGCCAACAGGGGGCCGGGAGGGGCTACACCTTC.